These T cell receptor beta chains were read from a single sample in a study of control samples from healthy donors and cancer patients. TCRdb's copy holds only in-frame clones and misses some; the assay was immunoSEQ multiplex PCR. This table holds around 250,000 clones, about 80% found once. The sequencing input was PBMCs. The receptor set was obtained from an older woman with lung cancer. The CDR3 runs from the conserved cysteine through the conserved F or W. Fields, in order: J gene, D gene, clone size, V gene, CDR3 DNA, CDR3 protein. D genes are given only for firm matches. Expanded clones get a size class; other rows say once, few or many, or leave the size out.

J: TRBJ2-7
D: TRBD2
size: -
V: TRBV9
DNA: TGTGCCAGCAGCGTAGGATCGGCGGGAGGTTCCTACGAGCAGTACTTC
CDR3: CASSVGSAGGSYEQYF

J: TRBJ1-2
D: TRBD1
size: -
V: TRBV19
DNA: TGTGCCAGCAAACACAGGGGTTGGTATGGCTACACCTTC
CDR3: CASKHRGWYGYTF

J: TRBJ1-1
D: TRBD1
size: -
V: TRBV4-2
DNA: TGTGCCAGCAGCCAAGGGGACAGGGGAAGGACTGAAGCTTTCTTT
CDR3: CASSQGDRGRTEAFF

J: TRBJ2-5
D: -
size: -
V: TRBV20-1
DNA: TGCAGTGCTATTGCCTGGGAGACCCAGTACTTC
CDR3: CSAIAWETQYF

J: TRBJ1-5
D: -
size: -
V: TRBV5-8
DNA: TGTGCCAGCAGCCCTGGCCGGCAGGGCTATAGCAATCAGCCCCAGCATTTT
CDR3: CASSPGRQGYSNQPQHF

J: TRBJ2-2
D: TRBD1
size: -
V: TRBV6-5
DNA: TGTGCCAGCAGTTGGGGGACAGGGGTAGCCGGGGAGCTGTTTTTT
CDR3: CASSWGTGVAGELFF

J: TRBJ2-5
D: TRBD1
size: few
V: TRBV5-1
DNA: TGCGCCAGCAGCTTTGGACAGGGGTATGGGCACCAAGAGACCCAGTACTTC
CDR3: CASSFGQGYGHQETQYF

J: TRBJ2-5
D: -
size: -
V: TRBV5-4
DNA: TGTGCCAGCAGCTTCCCTGCGGCAGGGCAAGAGACCCAGTACTTC
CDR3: CASSFPAAGQETQYF

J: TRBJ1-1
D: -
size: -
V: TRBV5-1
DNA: TGCGCCAGCAGCGTGGGACGAGCGAACACTGAAGCTTTCTTT
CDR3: CASSVGRANTEAFF

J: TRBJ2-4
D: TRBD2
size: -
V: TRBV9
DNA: TGTGCCAGCAGTCAGGGAGGGTACATTCAGTACTTC
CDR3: CASSQGGYIQYF

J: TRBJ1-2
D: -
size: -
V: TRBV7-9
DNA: TGTGCCAGCAGCTTCTTCGAGGACTATGGCTACACCTTC
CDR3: CASSFFEDYGYTF

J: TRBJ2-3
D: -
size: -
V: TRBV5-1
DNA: TGCGCCAGCAGCGATAGTCCGGGACGGACGAGTTTT
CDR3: CASSDSPGRTSF

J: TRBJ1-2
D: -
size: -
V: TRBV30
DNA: TGTGCCTGGAGTGTAGAAGCAAATGGCTACACCTTC
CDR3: CAWSVEANGYTF

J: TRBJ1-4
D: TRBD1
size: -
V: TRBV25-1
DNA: TGTGCCAGCAGTGAATTTCCGAGACAGGGTAATGAAAAACTGTTTTTT
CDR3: CASSEFPRQGNEKLFF

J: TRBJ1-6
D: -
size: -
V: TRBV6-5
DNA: TGTGCCAGCAGGGAGTCGGGAGCCCTCCACTTT
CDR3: CASRESGALHF

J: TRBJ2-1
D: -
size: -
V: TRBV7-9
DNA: TGTGCCAGCTCCGGTGGGGTGACCTACAATGAGCAGTTCTTC
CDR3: CASSGGVTYNEQFF

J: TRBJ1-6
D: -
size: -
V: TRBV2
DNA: TGTGCCAGCCTGGGGAGTTTCGGGGGAAATTCACCCCTCCACTTT
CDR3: CASLGSFGGNSPLHF